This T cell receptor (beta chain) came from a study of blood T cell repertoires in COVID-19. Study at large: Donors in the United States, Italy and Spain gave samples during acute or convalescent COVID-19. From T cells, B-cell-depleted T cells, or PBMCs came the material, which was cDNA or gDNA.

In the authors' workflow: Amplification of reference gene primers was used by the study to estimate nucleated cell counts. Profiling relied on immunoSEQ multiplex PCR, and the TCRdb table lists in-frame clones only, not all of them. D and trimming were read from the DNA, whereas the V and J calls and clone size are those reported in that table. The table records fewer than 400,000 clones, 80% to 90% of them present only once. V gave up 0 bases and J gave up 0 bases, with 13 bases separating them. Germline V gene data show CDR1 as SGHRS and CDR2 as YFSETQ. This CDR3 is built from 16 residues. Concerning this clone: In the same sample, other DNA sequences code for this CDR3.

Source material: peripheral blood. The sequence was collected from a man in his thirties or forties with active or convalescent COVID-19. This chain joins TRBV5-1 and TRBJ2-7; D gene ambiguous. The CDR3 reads CASSLGGGPSSYEQYF. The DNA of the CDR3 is TGCGCCAGCAGCTTGGGTGGCGGTCCCAGCTCCTACGAGCAGTACTTC.